Following are 10 T cell receptor beta chains from one sample sequenced in a study of blood T cell repertoires in COVID-19. Profiling relied on immunoSEQ multiplex PCR, and the TCRdb table lists in-frame clones only, not all of them. Of roughly 230,000 clones in the sample, around 90% were seen once. Sequencing was performed on peripheral blood. The receptors here all came from a woman aged 60-75 years with COVID-19, enrolled during active disease.

The V call is TRBV11-3, the J call TRBJ2-1; no clear D gene. CDR1 SGHNT and CDR2 YENEEA come from the germline V gene. The V end lost 3 bases, the J end lost 0 bases, and 9 bases lay between the germline ends. This CDR3 has 15 residues. The DNA of the CDR3 is TGTGCCAGCAGCTTCGACTTGGCCTCCTACAATGAGCAGTTCTTC. Amino acid sequence: CASSFDLASYNEQFF.

V usage is TRBV19 and J usage is TRBJ2-3; 7 bases line up with TRBD1. Germline CDR1 LNHDA, CDR2 SQIVND (reference sequence). Germline trimming cut 8 bases from V and 4 bases from J; bases unmatched to any gene: 9. This CDR3 spans 14 amino acids. CDR3 amino acids: CASATGPEADTQYF. As DNA, the CDR3 is TGTGCCAGTGCGACAGGGCCAGAAGCAGATACGCAGTATTTT.

The chain carries TRBV3-1 (or the pseudogene TRBV3-2) and TRBJ2-3; TRBD2 aligns across 10 bases. With V trimmed by 0 bases and J by 6 bases, 9 bases remained unmatched. Per the germline V gene, CDR1 is LGHDT and CDR2 is YNNKEL (reference sequence). This CDR3 region has 17 residues. For the CDR3, the DNA is TGTGCCAGCAGCCAAGATCCCAGCGGGGGGGCACGGGATACGCAGTATTTT. Protein: CASSQDPSGGARDTQYF.

The chain has TRBV7-9 and TRBJ2-5; 7 nucleotides align to TRBD1. The germline gives CDR1 SEHNR, CDR2 FQNEAQ (reference sequence). The CDR3 has 16 residues. The J segment lost 2 bases and the V segment lost 6 bases, leaving 12 bases of the junction unmatched. DNA for the CDR3: TGTGCCAGCAGTTACCCTCCGGGACAGAGACAAGAGACCCAGTACTTC. Its translation: CASSYPPGQRQETQYF. The variable domain in full, completed from reference TRBV7-9 and TRBJ2-5, reads DTGVSQNPRHKITKRGQNVTFRCDPISEHNRLYWYRQTLGQGPEFLTYFQNEAQLEKSRLLSDRFSAERPKGSFSTLEIQRTEQGDSAMYLCASSYPPGQRQETQYFGPGTRLLVL.

The chain combines TRBV6-5 with TRBJ1-3, with a possible D match to TRBD1 (6 bases). V was trimmed by 2 bases and J by 1 base, leaving 12 bases between them. Germline CDR1 MNHEY, CDR2 SVGAGI. There are 16 residues in the CDR3. The CDR3 loop is CASSYGTTGSGNTIYF. The CDR3 DNA sequence: TGTGCCAGCAGTTACGGGACCACAGGGTCTGGAAACACCATATATTTT.

The rearrangement joins TRBV18 to TRBJ2-7; 7 nucleotides match TRBD1. Germline V gene data show CDR1 as KGHSH and CDR2 as LQKENI. CDR3 length: 15 amino acids. V shed 5 bases, J shed 0 bases, and the junction held 7 bases outside the gene matches. This CDR3 is CASSSRTGDSYEQYF. The DNA of the CDR3 is TGTGCCAGCTCATCTCGGACAGGAGACTCCTACGAGCAGTACTTC.

The chain couples TRBV2 to TRBJ1-5; D gene uncertain. Germline V gives CDR1 SNHLY, CDR2 FYNNEI. V was clipped by 3 bases and J by 0 bases, with 6 bases between them. The CDR3 is 14 amino acids. CDR3 sequence (DNA): TGTGCCAGCAGTGAGCAGAATAGCAATCAGCCCCAGCATTTT. Encoded protein: CASSEQNSNQPQHF.

The rearrangement joins TRBV7-2 to TRBJ1-2; 7 bases map to TRBD1. The germline V gene encodes CDR1 SGHTA and CDR2 FQGNSA. V was pared by 6 bases and J by 2 bases, with 9 bases of the junction left unmatched. This CDR3 comprises 15 residues. CDR3 residues: CASSLSTGQNYGYTF. As DNA, the CDR3 is TGTGCCAGCAGTTTATCGACAGGGCAAAACTATGGCTACACCTTC. The full variable domain, in which reference TRBV7-2 and TRBJ1-2 provide the parts outside the CDR3, is GAGVSQSPSNKVTEKGKDVELRCDPISGHTALYWYRQSLGQGLEFLIYFQGNSAPDKSGLPSDRFSAERTGGSVSTLTIQRTQQEDSAVYLCASSLSTGQNYGYTFGSGTRLTVV.

The rearrangement links TRBV19 to TRBJ1-5, with D possibly matching TRBD1 (6 bases). The CDR3 runs 13 residues. Germline loops: CDR1 LNHDA, CDR2 SQIVND (reference sequence). The V end was cut by 5 bases, the J end by 11 bases, with 16 bases between. CDR3 sequence reads: CASSGQTFGAQHF. The CDR3 DNA is TGTGCCAGTAGTGGACAGACCTTTGGGGCCCAGCATTTT.

The V gene is TRBV20-1, the J gene TRBJ1-1, with 7 nucleotides matching TRBD1. Germline trimming cut 5 bases from V and 11 bases from J; bases unmatched to any gene: 8. The CDR3 is 11 amino acids. From germline, CDR1 is DFQATT and CDR2 SNEGSKA (reference sequence). Here the CDR3 DNA reads TGCAGTGCTGTCGACAGGGAGCTTGCTTTCTTT. Protein product: CSAVDRELAFF.